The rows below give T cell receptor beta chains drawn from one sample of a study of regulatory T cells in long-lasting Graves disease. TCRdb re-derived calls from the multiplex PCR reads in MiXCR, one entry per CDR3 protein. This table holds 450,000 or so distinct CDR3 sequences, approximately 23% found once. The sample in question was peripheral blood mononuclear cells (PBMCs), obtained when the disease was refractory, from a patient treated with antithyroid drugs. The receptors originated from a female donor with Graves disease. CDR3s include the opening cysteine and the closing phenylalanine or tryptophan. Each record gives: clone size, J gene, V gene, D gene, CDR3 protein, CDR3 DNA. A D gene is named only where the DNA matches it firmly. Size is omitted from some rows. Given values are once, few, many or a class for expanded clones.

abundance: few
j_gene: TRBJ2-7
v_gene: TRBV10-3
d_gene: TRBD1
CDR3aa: CAITSDRDEQYF
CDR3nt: TGTGCCATCACCTCGGACAGGGACGAGCAGTACTTC

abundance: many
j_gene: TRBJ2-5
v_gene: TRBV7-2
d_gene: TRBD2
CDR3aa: CASSLVAGGAVTQYF
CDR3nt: TGTGCCAGCAGCTTAGTGGCGGGGGGCGCGGTGACCCAGTACTTC

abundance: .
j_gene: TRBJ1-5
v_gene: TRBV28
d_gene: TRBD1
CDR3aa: CASNPQSGTGGDQPQHF
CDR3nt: TGTGCCAGCAATCCCCAGTCCGGGACAGGGGGCGATCAGCCCCAGCATTTT

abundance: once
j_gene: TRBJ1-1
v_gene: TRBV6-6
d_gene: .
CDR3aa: CASSYSIGQGTTEAFF
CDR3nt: TGTGCCAGCAGTTACTCGATCGGGCAGGGTACCACTGAAGCTTTCTTT

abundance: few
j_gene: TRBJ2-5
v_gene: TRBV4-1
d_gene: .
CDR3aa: CASSQEGRGWETQYF
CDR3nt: TGCGCCAGCAGCCAAGAGGGACGGGGCTGGGAGACCCAGTACTTC

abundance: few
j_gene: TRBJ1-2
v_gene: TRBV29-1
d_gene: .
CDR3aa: CSVRGRGDGYTF
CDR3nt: TGCAGCGTACGTGGGCGGGGTGATGGCTACACCTTC

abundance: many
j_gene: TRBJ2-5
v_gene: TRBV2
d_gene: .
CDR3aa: CASSDQGLVAPQTQYF
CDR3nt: TGTGCCAGCAGTGATCAGGGCTTGGTAGCCCCGCAGACCCAGTACTTC

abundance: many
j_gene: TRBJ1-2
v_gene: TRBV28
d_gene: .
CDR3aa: CASTTGGIYGYTF
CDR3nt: TGTGCCAGCACTACGGGGGGGATTTATGGCTACACCTTC

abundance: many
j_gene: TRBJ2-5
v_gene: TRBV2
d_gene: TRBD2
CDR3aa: CASSGAGGGQETQYF
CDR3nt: TGTGCCAGCAGTGGAGCGGGGGGGGGCCAAGAGACCCAGTACTTC

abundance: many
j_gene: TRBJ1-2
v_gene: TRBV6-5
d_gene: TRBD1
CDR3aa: CASSSGQGRGGYTF
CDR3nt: TGTGCCAGCAGTTCGGGACAGGGGCGAGGGGGCTACACCTTC

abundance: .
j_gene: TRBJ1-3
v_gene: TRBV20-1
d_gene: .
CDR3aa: CSARGRGEGNTIYF
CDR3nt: TGCAGTGCTAGAGGGAGGGGGGAAGGAAACACCATATATTTT

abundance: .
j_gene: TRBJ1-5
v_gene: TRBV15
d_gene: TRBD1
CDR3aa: CATSEDDRGRGNQPQHF
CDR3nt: TGTGCCACCAGCGAAGACGACAGGGGGCGAGGCAATCAGCCCCAGCATTTT

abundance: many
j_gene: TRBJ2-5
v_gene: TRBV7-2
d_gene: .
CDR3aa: CASSLAQDKETQYF
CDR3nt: TGTGCCAGCAGCTTAGCGCAAGACAAAGAGACCCAGTACTTC

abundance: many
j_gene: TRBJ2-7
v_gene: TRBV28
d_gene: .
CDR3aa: CASTSAATYEQYF
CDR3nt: TGTGCCAGCACGAGCGCTGCCACCTACGAGCAGTACTTC

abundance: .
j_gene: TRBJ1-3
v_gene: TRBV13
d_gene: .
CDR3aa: CASRKRWASGNTIYF
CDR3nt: TGTGCCAGCAGGAAAAGGTGGGCCTCTGGAAACACCATATATTTT

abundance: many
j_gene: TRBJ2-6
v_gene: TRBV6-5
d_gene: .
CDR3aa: CASSYSNSGANVLTF
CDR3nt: TGTGCCAGCAGTTACTCGAACTCTGGGGCCAACGTCCTGACTTTC

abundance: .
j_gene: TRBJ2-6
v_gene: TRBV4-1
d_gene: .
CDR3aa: CASSPRIVSGANVLTF
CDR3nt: TGCGCCAGCAGCCCACGAATTGTCTCTGGGGCCAACGTCCTGACTTTC

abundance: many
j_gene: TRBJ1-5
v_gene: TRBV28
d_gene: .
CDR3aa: CASSRGLSNQPQHF
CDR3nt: TGTGCCAGCAGCCGGGGCCTTAGCAATCAGCCCCAGCATTTT

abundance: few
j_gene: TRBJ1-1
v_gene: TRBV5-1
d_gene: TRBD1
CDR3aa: CASSPPQGSEAFF
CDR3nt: TGCGCCAGCAGCCCCCCACAGGGGAGTGAAGCTTTCTTT

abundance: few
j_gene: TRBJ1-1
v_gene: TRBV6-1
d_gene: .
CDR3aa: CASSLRLGEMNTEAFF
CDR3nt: TGTGCCAGCAGCCTCAGATTGGGGGAGATGAACACTGAAGCTTTCTTT

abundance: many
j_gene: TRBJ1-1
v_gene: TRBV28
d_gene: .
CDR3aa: CASSLPGEKAFF
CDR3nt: TGTGCCAGCAGCCTGCCGGGCGAAAAAGCTTTCTTT

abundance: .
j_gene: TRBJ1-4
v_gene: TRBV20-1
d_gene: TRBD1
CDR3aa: CSARTGTGPEKLFF
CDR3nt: TGCAGTGCTCGCACCGGGACAGGACCTGAAAAACTGTTTTTT

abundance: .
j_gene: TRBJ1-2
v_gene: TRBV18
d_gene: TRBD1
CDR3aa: CASSPNGQGPYGYTF
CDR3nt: TGTGCCAGCTCACCAAACGGACAGGGGCCCTATGGCTACACCTTC

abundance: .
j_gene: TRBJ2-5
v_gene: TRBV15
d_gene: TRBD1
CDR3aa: CATSAEDRATQYF
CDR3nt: TGTGCCACCAGCGCCGAAGACAGGGCGACCCAGTACTTC

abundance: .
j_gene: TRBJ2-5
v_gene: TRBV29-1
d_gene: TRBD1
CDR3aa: CSAYLGTGASETQYF
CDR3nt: TGCAGCGCCTACCTGGGAACAGGGGCGTCAGAGACCCAGTACTTC

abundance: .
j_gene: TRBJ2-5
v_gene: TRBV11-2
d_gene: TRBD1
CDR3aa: CASSPLTGEETQYF
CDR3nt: TGTGCCAGCAGTCCGCTGACAGGGGAAGAGACCCAGTACTTC

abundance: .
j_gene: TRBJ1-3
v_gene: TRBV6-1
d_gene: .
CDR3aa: CASSPREPSGNTIYF
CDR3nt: TGTGCCAGCAGTCCCAGGGAACCCTCTGGAAACACCATATATTTT

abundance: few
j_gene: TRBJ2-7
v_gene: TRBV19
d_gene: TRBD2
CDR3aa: CASRVIAGASYEQYF
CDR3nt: TGTGCCAGTAGAGTTATAGCGGGTGCCTCCTACGAGCAGTACTTC

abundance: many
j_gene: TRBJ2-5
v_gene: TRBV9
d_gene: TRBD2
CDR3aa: CASSEVPLGGQETQYF
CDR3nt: TGTGCCAGCAGCGAGGTTCCCCTGGGGGGGCAAGAGACCCAGTACTTC

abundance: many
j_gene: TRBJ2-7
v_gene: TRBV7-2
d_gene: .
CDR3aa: CASSPHSSSYEQYF
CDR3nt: TGTGCCAGCAGCCCTCACAGCAGCTCCTACGAGCAGTACTTC

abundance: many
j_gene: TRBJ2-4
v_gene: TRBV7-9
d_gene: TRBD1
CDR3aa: CASSGQGADIQYF
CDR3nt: TGTGCCAGCAGCGGACAGGGGGCGGACATTCAGTACTTC

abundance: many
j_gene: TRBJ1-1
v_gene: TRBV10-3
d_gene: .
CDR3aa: CAISENKGAETEAFF
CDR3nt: TGTGCCATCAGTGAGAACAAAGGGGCAGAGACTGAAGCTTTCTTT

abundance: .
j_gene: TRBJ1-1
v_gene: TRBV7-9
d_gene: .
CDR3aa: CASSLRQVTEAFF
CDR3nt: TGTGCCAGCAGCCTAAGGCAGGTCACTGAAGCTTTCTTT

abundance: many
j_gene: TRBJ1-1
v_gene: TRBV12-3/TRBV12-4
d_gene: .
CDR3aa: CASNPMGGNTEAFF
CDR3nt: TGTGCCAGTAACCCCATGGGGGGGAACACTGAAGCTTTCTTT

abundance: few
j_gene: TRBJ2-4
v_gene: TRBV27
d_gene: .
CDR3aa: CASSLQRATGIQYF
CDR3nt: TGTGCCAGCAGTTTACAAAGGGCTACCGGCATTCAGTACTTC

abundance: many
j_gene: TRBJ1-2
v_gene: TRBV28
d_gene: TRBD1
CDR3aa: CASRLQGMGYTF
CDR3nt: TGTGCCAGCAGACTACAGGGGATGGGCTACACCTTC

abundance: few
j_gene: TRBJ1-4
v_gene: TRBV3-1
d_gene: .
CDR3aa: CASSQEQAGSEKLFF
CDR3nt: TGTGCCAGCAGCCAAGAACAGGCAGGGAGTGAAAAACTGTTTTTT

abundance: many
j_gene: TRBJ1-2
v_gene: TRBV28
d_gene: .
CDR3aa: CASSSDAAFPKAGGYTF
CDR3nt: TGTGCCAGCAGTTCCGATGCGGCCTTCCCCAAGGCGGGCGGCTACACCTTC

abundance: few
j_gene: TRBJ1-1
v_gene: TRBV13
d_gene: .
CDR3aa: CASSLLEGRLNTEAFF
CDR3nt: TGTGCCAGCAGCTTACTCGAGGGGCGCTTAAACACTGAAGCTTTCTTT

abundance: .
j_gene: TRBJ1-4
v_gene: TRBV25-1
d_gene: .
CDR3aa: CASYGATGKLFF
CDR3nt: TGTGCCAGTTACGGGGCGACGGGGAAACTGTTTTTT

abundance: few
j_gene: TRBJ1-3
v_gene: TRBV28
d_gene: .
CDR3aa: CASSLLLLGSAGSGNTIYF
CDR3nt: TGTGCCAGCAGTTTATTACTGTTGGGGTCGGCCGGCTCTGGAAACACCATATATTTT

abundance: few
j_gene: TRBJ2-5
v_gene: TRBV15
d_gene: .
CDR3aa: CATSRDLSETQYF
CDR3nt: TGTGCCACCAGCAGAGATCTCTCGGAGACCCAGTACTTC

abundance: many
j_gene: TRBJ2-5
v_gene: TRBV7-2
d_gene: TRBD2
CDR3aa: CASSLWASGGLNQETQYF
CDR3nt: TGTGCCAGCAGCTTATGGGCTAGCGGGGGATTAAATCAAGAGACCCAGTACTTC

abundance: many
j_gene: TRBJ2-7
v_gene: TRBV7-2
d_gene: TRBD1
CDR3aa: CASSFRDRGYEQYF
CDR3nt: TGTGCCAGCAGCTTCCGGGACAGGGGGTACGAGCAGTACTTC

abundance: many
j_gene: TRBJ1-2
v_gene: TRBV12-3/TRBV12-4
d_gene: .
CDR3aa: CASSRTLYGYTF
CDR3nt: TGTGCCAGCAGCCGGACCCTATATGGCTACACCTTC

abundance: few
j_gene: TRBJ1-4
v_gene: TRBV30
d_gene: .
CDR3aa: CAWSRTGGFEKLFF
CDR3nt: TGTGCCTGGTCCCGGACGGGGGGTTTTGAAAAACTGTTTTTT

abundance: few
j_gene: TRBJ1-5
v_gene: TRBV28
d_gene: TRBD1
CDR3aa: CASSSGDSVDIQPQHF
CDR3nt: TGTGCCAGCAGTTCAGGGGACAGTGTGGATATTCAGCCCCAGCATTTT

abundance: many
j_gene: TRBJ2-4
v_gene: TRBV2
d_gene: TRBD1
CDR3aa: CASSITTGGKNIQYF
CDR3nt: TGTGCCAGCAGTATAACCACAGGGGGCAAAAACATTCAGTACTTC

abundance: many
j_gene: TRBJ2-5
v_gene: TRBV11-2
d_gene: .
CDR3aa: CASSLLMIRPETQYF
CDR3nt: TGTGCCAGCAGCTTACTGATGATTAGGCCGGAGACCCAGTACTTC

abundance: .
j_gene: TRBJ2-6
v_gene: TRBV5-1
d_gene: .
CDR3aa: CASSLDLSGANVLTF
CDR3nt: TGCGCCAGCAGCTTGGACCTCTCTGGGGCCAACGTCCTGACTTTC

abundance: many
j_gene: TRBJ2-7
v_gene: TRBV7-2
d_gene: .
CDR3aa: CASSYYGYEQYF
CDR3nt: TGTGCCAGCAGCTACTACGGGTACGAGCAGTACTTC

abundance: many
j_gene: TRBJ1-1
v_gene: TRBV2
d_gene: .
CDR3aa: CASSVRPNTEAFF
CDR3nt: TGTGCCAGCAGTGTGCGACCGAACACTGAAGCTTTCTTT

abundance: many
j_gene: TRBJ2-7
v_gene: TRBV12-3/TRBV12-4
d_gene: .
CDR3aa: CASSTEWSAYEQYF
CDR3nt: TGTGCCAGCAGCACCGAGTGGTCAGCCTACGAGCAGTACTTC

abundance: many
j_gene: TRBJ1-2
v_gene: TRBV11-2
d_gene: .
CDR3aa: CASSPEGTSGYTF
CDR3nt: TGTGCCAGCAGCCCAGAAGGGACATCTGGCTACACCTTC

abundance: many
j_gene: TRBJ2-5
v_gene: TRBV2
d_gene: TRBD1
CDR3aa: CASGLRDRQETQYF
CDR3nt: TGTGCCAGCGGCCTCCGGGACAGGCAAGAGACCCAGTACTTC

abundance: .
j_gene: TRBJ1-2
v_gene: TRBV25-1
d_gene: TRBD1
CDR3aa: CASSETGQEHGYTF
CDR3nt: TGTGCCAGCAGTGAGACGGGACAGGAACATGGCTACACCTTC

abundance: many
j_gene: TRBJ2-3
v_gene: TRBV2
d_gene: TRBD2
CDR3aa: CASRERTSGTDTQYF
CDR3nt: TGTGCCAGCAGGGAGAGGACTAGCGGCACAGATACGCAGTATTTT

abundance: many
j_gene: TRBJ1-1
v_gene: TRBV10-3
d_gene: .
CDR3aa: CAISEWGDIPNTEAFF
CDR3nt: TGTGCCATCAGTGAGTGGGGGGACATACCAAACACTGAAGCTTTCTTT

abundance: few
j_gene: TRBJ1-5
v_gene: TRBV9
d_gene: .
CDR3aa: CASSALGGSGQPQHF
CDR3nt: TGTGCCAGCAGCGCCCTAGGGGGGTCTGGTCAGCCCCAGCATTTT